This TCR beta chain was sequenced for a study of blood T cell repertoires in COVID-19. As for the study in general: Italy, Spain and the United States were the sources of the convalescent and acute COVID-19 samples. Sample material is recorded as cDNA or gDNA derived from T cells, B-cell-depleted T cells, or PBMCs.

CDR1 SEHNR and CDR2 FQNEAQ come from the germline V gene (reference sequence). With 5 bases removed from V and 3 bases from J, the gap between germline ends came to 14 bases. CDR3 length: 14 residues. Clones were read by immunoSEQ multiplex PCR, and TCRdb kept only the in-frame ones, dropping some. The repertoire consists of tens of thousands of clones, with 80% to 95% occurring once and the leading ten covering approximately 7%. The rearrangement uses TRBV7-9 and TRBJ2-7, with D maybe TRBD2 (7 bases). The clonotype was recovered from a man between 18 and 35 years old with COVID-19, enrolled during active disease. Input material: peripheral blood. The CDR3 loop reads CASSQGRAVYEQYF. In DNA form, the CDR3 reads TGTGCCAGCAGCCAGGGGAGGGCCGTCTACGAGCAGTACTTC.